This is a list of T cell receptor beta chains from one sample in a study of early T cells in non-severe SARS-CoV-2 infection. TCRdb re-analysed the 5' RACE reads in MiXCR, keeping a single row per CDR3 protein. The sample contains over 25,000 distinct CDR3 sequences, about 5% of which appear only once. Material for sequencing was whole blood. The source is an adult who was a healthcare worker with PCR-confirmed SARS-CoV-2 infection or an uninfected control (not recorded which). The CDR3 runs from the conserved cysteine through the conserved F or W. Fields, in order: clone size, D gene, V gene, J gene, CDR3 protein, CDR3 DNA. D genes are given only for firm matches. Some rows have no size entry. The others give once, few or many, or a class for an expanded clone.

few	NA	TRBV5-1	TRBJ2-2	CTSSGFAGIVPGELFF	TGCACCAGCAGCGGATTTGCAGGCATTGTCCCCGGGGAGCTGTTTTTT
many	NA	TRBV30	TRBJ1-1	CAWSRESTVFVPEAFF	TGTGCCTGGAGTAGGGAATCGACAGTCTTTGTCCCTGAAGCTTTCTTT
NA	TRBD1	TRBV6-6	TRBJ2-3	CASSYLDRGPDTQYF	TGTGCCAGCAGTTACCTGGACAGGGGTCCAGATACGCAGTATTTT
many	NA	TRBV7-9	TRBJ2-7	CASSSSEVTYF	TGTGCCAGCAGCTCCTCGGAAGTTACGTACTTC
many	NA	TRBV12-3/TRBV12-4	TRBJ2-7	CASSFPSGSPYEQYF	TGTGCCAGCAGTTTCCCCTCAGGGAGTCCCTACGAGCAGTACTTC
many	TRBD1	TRBV3-1	TRBJ1-5	CASSQSRGYSNQPQHF	TGTGCCAGCAGCCAATCCAGGGGGTATAGCAATCAGCCCCAGCATTTT
NA	NA	TRBV18	TRBJ2-7	CASSPDGAYEQYF	TGTGCCAGCTCACCGGACGGTGCGTACGAGCAGTACTTC
many	NA	TRBV28	TRBJ2-7	CASSPRRGLRDEQYF	TGTGCCAGCAGTCCCCGGCGAGGGCTGAGAGACGAGCAGTACTTC
many	TRBD1	TRBV4-2	TRBJ2-7	CASSRSGTEYEQYF	TGTGCCAGCAGCCGATCCGGGACAGAGTACGAGCAGTACTTC
many	TRBD1	TRBV20-1	TRBJ1-5	CSAPQGLGQPQHF	TGCAGTGCGCCACAGGGGTTGGGGCAGCCCCAGCATTTT